What follows describes a single T cell receptor (beta chain). Generated by immunoSEQ multiplex PCR, the TCRdb table keeps only in-frame clones and is missing some. The sample has about 47,000 clones, around 80% seen once. V shed 0 bases and J shed 4 bases, with 13 bases lying between them. The CDR3 consists of 17 residues. Germline loops: CDR1 PRHDT, CDR2 FYEKMQ (reference sequence). The data originate from a study of T cells in tumors after PD-1 blockade. V gene TRBV13 combines with J gene TRBJ1-6; D unresolved. The source material was PBMCs, sampled before anti-PD-1 therapy. The receptor was derived from a human donor with advanced basal cell or squamous cell carcinoma (not recorded which). The chain's CDR3 is CASSLGLTRNYNSPLHF. The CDR3 nucleotides read TGTGCCAGCAGCTTAGGCCTTACACGGAATTATAATTCACCCCTCCACTTT.